This TCR beta chain emerged from a study of CD8 T cells in ankylosing spondylitis. This clonotype was observed many times. Its specificity is not known. 5'-RACE, quantitative and with molecular barcodes, yielded the TCR beta libraries. Using its own MiXCR run on the 5' RACE reads, TCRdb lists one record per CDR3 protein. The profile covers approximately 540,000 distinct CDR3 sequences, with about an eighth appearing a single time and 6.5% to 7% taken by the ten largest. Overall study findings and caveats: Clones linked with disease were CD8+ and fairly uncommon in the peripheral blood. Within ankylosing spondylitis blood, a TCR beta motif made up of roughly eight highly homologous variants appeared to be characteristic. The study looked at matched synovial fluid samples from ankylosing spondylitis patients. Disease-linked clones were reported to be significantly enriched there. Before this, some motif variants had been reported in reactive arthritis synovial fluid and blood.

CDR1 and CDR2 from the germline V gene are SNHLY and FYNNEI. Trimming removed 7 bases at V and 4 bases at J, with 16 bases between. The CDR3 extends over 14 amino acids. V gene TRBV2 combines with J gene TRBJ2-5; a possible D gene is TRBD1 (6 bases). This clonotype originated in a male donor with ankylosing spondylitis. Sequences were obtained from blood, either unsorted or a sorted T cell fraction (not recorded which). This CDR3 reads CASTEQGRGETQYF. CDR3 DNA sequence: TGTGCCAGCACCGAACAGGGAAGGGGAGAGACCCAGTACTTC.